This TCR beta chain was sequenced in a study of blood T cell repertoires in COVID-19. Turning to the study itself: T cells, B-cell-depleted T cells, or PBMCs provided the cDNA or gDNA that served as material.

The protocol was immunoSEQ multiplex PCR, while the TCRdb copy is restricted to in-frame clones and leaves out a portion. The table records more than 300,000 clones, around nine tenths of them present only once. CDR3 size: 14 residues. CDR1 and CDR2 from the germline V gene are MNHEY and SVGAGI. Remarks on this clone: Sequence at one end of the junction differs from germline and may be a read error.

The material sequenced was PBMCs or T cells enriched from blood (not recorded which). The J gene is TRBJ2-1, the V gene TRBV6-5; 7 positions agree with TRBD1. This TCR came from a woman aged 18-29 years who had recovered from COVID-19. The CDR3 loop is CASSYSIHRGQYLF. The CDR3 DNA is TGTGCCAGCAGCTACTCAATTCACCGGGGACAGTATCTCTTC.